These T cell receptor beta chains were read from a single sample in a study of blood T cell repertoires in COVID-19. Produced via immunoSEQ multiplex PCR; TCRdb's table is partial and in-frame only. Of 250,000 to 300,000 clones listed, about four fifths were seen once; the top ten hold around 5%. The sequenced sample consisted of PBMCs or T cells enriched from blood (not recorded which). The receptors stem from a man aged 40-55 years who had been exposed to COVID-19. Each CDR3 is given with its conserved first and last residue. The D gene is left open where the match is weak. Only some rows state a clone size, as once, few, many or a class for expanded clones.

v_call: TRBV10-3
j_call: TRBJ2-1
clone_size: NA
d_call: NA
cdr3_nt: TGTGCCATCACCAAGAACCAGCCCCCCATGGGGGGCAATGAGCAGTTCTTC
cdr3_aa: CAITKNQPPMGGNEQFF

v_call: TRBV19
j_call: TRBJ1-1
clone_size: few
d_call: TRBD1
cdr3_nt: TGTGCCAGTAACCTACCCGGGACAGAGAACACTGAAGCTTTCTTT
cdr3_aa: CASNLPGTENTEAFF

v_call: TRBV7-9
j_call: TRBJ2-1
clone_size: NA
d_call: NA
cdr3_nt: TGTGCCAGCACCAAAAGGGGCAATGAGCAGTTCTTC
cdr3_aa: CASTKRGNEQFF

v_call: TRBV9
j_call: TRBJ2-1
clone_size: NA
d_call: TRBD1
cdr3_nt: TGTGCCAGCAGCGCCCGGGACAGGGGATACAATGAGCAGTTCTTC
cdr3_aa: CASSARDRGYNEQFF

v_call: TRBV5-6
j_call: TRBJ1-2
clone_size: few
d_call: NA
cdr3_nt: TGTGCCAGCAGCCGCGGGGGGGATGGCTACACCTTC
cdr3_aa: CASSRGGDGYTF

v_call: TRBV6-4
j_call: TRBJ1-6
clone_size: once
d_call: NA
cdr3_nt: TGTGCCAGCAGTGACTCGAGCGGCTCACCCCTCCACTTT
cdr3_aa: CASSDSSGSPLHF

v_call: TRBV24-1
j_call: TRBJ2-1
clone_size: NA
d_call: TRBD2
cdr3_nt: TGTGCCACCAGTGATTTGGACCCCGGGAGGGCTAATGAGCAGTTCTTC
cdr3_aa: CATSDLDPGRANEQFF

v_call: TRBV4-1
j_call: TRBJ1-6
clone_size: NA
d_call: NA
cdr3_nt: TGCGCCAGCAGCCAATCGGACCTACAGAGAAGGAGGTCACCCCTCCACTTT
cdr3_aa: CASSQSDLQRRRSPLHF

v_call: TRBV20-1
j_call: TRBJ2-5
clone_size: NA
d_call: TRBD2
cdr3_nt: TGCAGTGCTAGTGAACGTAGCGGGAAGCCGCAAGAGACCCAGTACTTC
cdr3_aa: CSASERSGKPQETQYF

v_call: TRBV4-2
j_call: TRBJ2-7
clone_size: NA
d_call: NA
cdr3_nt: TGTGCCAGCAGCCAAGATCGTGCACAGGGTGGATACGAGCAGTACTTC
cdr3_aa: CASSQDRAQGGYEQYF

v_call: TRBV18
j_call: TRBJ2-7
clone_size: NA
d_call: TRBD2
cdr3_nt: TGTGCCAGCTCACCATCCGGGACTAGCGGGACCTACGAGCAGTACTTC
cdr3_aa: CASSPSGTSGTYEQYF

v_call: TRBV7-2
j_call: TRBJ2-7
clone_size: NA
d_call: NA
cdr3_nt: TGTGCCAGCAGCTTCTCAGTCGAGCAGTACTTC
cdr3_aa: CASSFSVEQYF

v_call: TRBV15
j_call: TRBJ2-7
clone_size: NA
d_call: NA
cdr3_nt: TGTGCCACCAGCAGGGGCGGGACGGCCAGAGGTTCCTACGAGCAGTACTTC
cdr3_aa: CATSRGGTARGSYEQYF

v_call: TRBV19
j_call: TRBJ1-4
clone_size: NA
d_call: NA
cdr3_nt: TGTGCCAGTAGTTGGGCTCAGCCGGCAACTAATGAAAAACTGTTTTTT
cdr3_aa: CASSWAQPATNEKLFF

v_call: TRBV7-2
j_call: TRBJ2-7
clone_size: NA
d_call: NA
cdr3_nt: TGTGCCAGCAGCTTAGTTCCAGGGGGGACCTACGAGCAGTACTTC
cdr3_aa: CASSLVPGGTYEQYF

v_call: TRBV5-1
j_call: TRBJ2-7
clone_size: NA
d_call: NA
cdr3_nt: TGCGCCAGCAGCTTTGAGACTTCCCTCCCCGAGCAGTACTTC
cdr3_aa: CASSFETSLPEQYF

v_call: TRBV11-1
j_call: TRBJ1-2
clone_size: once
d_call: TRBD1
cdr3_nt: TGTGCCAGCAGCTCACTACCCCAGACAGGGGGCACCTTC
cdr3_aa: CASSSLPQTGGTF

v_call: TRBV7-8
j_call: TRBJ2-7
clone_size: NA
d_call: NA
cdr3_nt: TGTGCCAGCAGCCCTACAGTGATTGAGCAGTACTTC
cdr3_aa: CASSPTVIEQYF

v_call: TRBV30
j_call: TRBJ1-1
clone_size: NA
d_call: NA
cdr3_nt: TGTGCCTGGAGTGCTAGCACTGAAGCTTTCTTT
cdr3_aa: CAWSASTEAFF

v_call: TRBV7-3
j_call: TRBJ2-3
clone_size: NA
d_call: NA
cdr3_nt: TGTGCCAGCAGCTTATACCCCCAGGGGACGAGCACAGATACGCAGTATTTT
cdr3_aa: CASSLYPQGTSTDTQYF

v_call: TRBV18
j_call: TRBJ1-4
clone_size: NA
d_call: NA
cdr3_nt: TGTGCCAGCTCACCAAGGACAGTTAACACCGCAACTAATGAAAAACTGTTTTTT
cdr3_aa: CASSPRTVNTATNEKLFF

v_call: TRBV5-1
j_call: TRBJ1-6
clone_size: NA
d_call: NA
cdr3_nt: TGCGCCAGCAGTTTGGGGGAGGTAAATTCACCCCTCCACTTT
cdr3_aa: CASSLGEVNSPLHF

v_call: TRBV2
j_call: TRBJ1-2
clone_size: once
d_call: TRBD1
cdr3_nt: TGTGCCAGCGACAGGGAGTATGGCTACACCTTC
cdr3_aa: CASDREYGYTF

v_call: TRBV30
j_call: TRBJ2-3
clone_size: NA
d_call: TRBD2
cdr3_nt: TGTGCCTGGAGTGTGGCGGGAGTAACAGATACGCAGTATTTT
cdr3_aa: CAWSVAGVTDTQYF

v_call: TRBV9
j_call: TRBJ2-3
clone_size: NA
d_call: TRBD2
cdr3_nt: TGTGCCAGCAGCAAGACTAGCGGGAGATCGTCGGATACGCAGTATTTT
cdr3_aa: CASSKTSGRSSDTQYF

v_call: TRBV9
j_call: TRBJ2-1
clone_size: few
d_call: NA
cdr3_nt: TGTGCCAGCAGCGTAGATCCTAGCGAGTACAATGAGCAGTTCTTC
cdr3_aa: CASSVDPSEYNEQFF

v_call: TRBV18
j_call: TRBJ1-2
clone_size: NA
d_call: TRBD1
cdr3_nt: TGTGCCAGCTCACCGCGGCAGGGGGCCCTACAAAACTATGGCTACACCTTC
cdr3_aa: CASSPRQGALQNYGYTF

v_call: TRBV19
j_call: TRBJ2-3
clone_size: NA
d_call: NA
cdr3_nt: TGTGCCAGTAGACACAGACAGGGCACAGATACGCAGTATTTT
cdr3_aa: CASRHRQGTDTQYF

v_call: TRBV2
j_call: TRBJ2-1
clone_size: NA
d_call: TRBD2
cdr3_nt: TGTGCCAGCACGACTAGGGAGCGGGAAAGCTCCTACAATGAGCAGTTCTTC
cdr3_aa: CASTTRERESSYNEQFF

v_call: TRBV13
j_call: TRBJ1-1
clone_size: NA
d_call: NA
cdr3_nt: TGTGCCAGCAGCCTACAGGCGAACACTGAAGCTTTCTTT
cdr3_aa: CASSLQANTEAFF

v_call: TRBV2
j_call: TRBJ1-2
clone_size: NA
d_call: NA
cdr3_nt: TGTGCCAGCAGTGAATCCCGGGGAAGCTATGGCTACACCTTC
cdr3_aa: CASSESRGSYGYTF

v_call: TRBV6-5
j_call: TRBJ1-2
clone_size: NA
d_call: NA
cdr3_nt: TGTGCCACCGGGAGGGGGGATGGCTACACCTTC
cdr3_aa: CATGRGDGYTF

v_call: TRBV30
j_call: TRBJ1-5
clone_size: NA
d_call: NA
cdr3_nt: TGTGCCTGGATTTGGAGTTGCGTTGGAAATTGGGTGGAAGACAGGCCACATCAGCCCCAGCATTTT
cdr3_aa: CAWIWSCVGNWVEDRPHQPQHF

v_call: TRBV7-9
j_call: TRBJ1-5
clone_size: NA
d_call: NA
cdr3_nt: TGTGCCAGCAGCCTGGACGGGGAGCGAGGGCCCCAGCATTTT
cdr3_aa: CASSLDGERGPQHF

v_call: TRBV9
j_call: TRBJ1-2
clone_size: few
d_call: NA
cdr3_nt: TGTGCCAGCAGCGTAGAGGCGGTAAGGCGGTCTGGCTACACCTTC
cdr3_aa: CASSVEAVRRSGYTF

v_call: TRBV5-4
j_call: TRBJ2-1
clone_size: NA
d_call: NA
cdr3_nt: TGTGCCAGCAGCTTGAGGTCCGGGGGAGGATCCTACAATGAGCAGTTCTTC
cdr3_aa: CASSLRSGGGSYNEQFF

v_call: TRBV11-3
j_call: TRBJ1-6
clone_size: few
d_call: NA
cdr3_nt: TGTGCCAGCAGCATTTCGGACTTCACCTCGAACATTTCACCCCTCCACTTT
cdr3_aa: CASSISDFTSNISPLHF

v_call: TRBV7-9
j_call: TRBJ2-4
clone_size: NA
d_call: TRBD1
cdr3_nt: TGTGCCAGCTCCGAGGGGGGACAGGGTCTAAACATTCAGTACTTC
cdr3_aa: CASSEGGQGLNIQYF

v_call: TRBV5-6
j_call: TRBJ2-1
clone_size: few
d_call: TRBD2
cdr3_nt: TGTGCCAGCAGACTACTAGCGGACTACAATGAGCAGTTCTTC
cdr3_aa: CASRLLADYNEQFF

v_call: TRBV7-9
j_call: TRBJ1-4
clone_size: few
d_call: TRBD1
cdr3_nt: TGTGCCAGCCGACCGGGACAGCTTAATGAAAAACTGTTTTTT
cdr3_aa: CASRPGQLNEKLFF

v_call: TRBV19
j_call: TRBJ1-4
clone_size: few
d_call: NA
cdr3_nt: TGTGCCAGTAGTATCCTAACGACAGACTGGGGTGAAAAACTGTTTTTT
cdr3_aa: CASSILTTDWGEKLFF

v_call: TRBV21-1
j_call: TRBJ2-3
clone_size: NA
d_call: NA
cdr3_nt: TGTGCCAGCAGCCCGCGGGACTCCGAGATGGATACGCAGTATTTT
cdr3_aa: CASSPRDSEMDTQYF